The next 3 T cell receptor beta chains were all read from a single sample in a study of shared clonotypes between healthy human individuals. Libraries were prepared by immunoSEQ multiplex PCR; TCRdb keeps only in-frame clonotypes and omits some of them. Of about 1.5 million clones in the sample, 95% to 97% were seen once. The material sequenced was naive CD4+ T cells sorted from blood. Described subset: CD45RA+ positively selected. Receptors were obtained from a man aged 30 to 45 in good health.

This chain joins TRBV11-2 and TRBJ2-7, with TRBD1 identical over 7 bases. The CDR3 length is 15 residues. Germline lookup yields CDR1 SGHAT and CDR2 FQNNGV. V lost 2 bases and J lost 4; bases outside the gene matches: 8. CDR3 bases: TGTGCCAGCAGCTTATTGTGGGGACAGAAGTACGAGCAGTACTTC. As protein: CASSLLWGQKYEQYF.

This rearrangement joins TRBV15 to TRBJ2-1, with 7 nucleotides matching TRBD1. Per the germline V gene, CDR1 is LNHNV and CDR2 is YYDKDF (reference sequence). V dropped 0 bases and J dropped 4; count of bases not matched to a gene: 3. This CDR3 is built from 15 residues. The CDR3, as DNA: TGTGCCACCAGCAGAGATCCGGGACAGTACAATGAGCAGTTCTTC. Amino acids: CATSRDPGQYNEQFF.

CDR3 loop: CASSRVQQGAETQYF. DNA of the CDR3: TGCGCCAGCAGCCGAGTACAACAGGGGGCAGAGACCCAGTACTTC. The chain uses TRBV4-1 and TRBJ2-5, with TRBD1 identical over 9 bases. Per the germline V gene, CDR1 is MGHRA and CDR2 is YSYEKL. V dropped 4 bases and J dropped 4; count of bases not matched to a gene: 7. The CDR3 has 15 residues.